This is a list of T cell receptor beta chains from one sample in a study of CD8 T cells in ankylosing spondylitis. TCRdb used MiXCR to reprocess the 5' RACE reads, holding one entry per CDR3 protein. This sample has around 94,000 distinct CDR3 sequences; about 9% occur once, and the top ten carry over 25%. Sequencing input: blood, either unsorted or a sorted T cell fraction (not recorded which). Receptor source: a male donor with ankylosing spondylitis. Each CDR3 is given with its conserved first and last residue. The D gene is left open where the match is weak. Size is stated for part of the rows, as once, few or many counts, or as a class when the clone is expanded.

clone_size j_call d_call v_call cdr3_nt cdr3_aa
many TRBJ1-1 - TRBV15 TGTGCCACCAGCGGGGAGGGAATTGGGGACACTGAAGCTTTCTTT CATSGEGIGDTEAFF
- TRBJ2-3 TRBD2 TRBV5-8 TGTGCCAGGCAACTAGCGGACACAGATACGCAGTATTTT CARQLADTDTQYF
- TRBJ2-1 TRBD2 TRBV7-8 TGTGCCAGCAGCTTAGTTGGGGCGGGAGGGCCCAATGAGCAGTTCTTC CASSLVGAGGPNEQFF
- TRBJ2-1 - TRBV27 TGTGCCAGCAGTAGGCAGGGACGATACAATGAGCAGTTCTTC CASSRQGRYNEQFF
few TRBJ2-7 TRBD1 TRBV7-9 TGTGCCAGCAGCCCCGGGACAGGGGGCTTCGACGAGCAGTACTTC CASSPGTGGFDEQYF
- TRBJ2-1 - TRBV29-1 TGCAGCGTTGGTGGGGGACCGTACAATGAGCAGTTCTTC CSVGGGPYNEQFF
many TRBJ2-7 - TRBV7-8 TGTGCCAGCAGCGTAGGGGCCGGAACTTACGAGCAGTACTTC CASSVGAGTYEQYF
- TRBJ1-5 - TRBV19 TGTGCCAGTAGTATCGGGTATCAGCCCCAGCATTTT CASSIGYQPQHF
many TRBJ2-1 TRBD1 TRBV20-1 TGCAGTGCTAAGGGACAGGGGCCCTACAATGAGCAGTTCTTC CSAKGQGPYNEQFF
- TRBJ2-1 - TRBV5-8 TGTGCCAGCAGCTCGACCGGGACTGCCAACTACAATGAGCAGTTCTTC CASSSTGTANYNEQFF
- TRBJ2-2 TRBD1 TRBV20-1 TGCAGTGCTGGGACAGGGTTTGATTCCGGGGAGCTGTTTTTT CSAGTGFDSGELFF
many TRBJ1-1 - TRBV11-2 TGTGCCAGCAGCTTAAATCAAGGGGACCCTGAAGCTTTCTTT CASSLNQGDPEAFF
few TRBJ2-7 - TRBV12-3/TRBV12-4 TGTGCCAGCAACCCCGCGGGGGCTCTCTGGCAGTACTTC CASNPAGALWQYF
many TRBJ1-5 - TRBV19 TGTGCCAGTAAAGACAGGCGATACAATCAGCCCCAGCATTTT CASKDRRYNQPQHF
- TRBJ2-1 TRBD2 TRBV19 TGTGCCAGTGGGAGCGGGAGTCACTCCTACAATGAGCAGTTCTTC CASGSGSHSYNEQFF
many TRBJ2-2 - TRBV19 TGTGCCAGTAGTCCCGCAGGGGGGAGCACCGGGGAGCTGTTTTTT CASSPAGGSTGELFF
few TRBJ2-1 - TRBV10-3 TGTGCCATCAGTGGCCCCCTGGGCATCGATGGCAATGAGCAGTTCTTC CAISGPLGIDGNEQFF
many TRBJ2-7 - TRBV27 TGTGCCAGCAGTTCGGGAAACTACGAGCAGTACTTC CASSSGNYEQYF
- TRBJ2-7 - TRBV5-6 TGTGCCAGCAGCTTGGCCGGAATCTCCTACGAGCAGTACTTC CASSLAGISYEQYF
few TRBJ2-7 TRBD1 TRBV18 TGTGCCAGCTCACCGTCCGGGACAGGGTTTTACGAGCAGTACTTC CASSPSGTGFYEQYF
few TRBJ2-1 TRBD1 TRBV20-1 TGCAGTGCTAGGGACCTTACAGGGGGCGACTGGCAGTTCTTC CSARDLTGGDWQFF
- TRBJ2-1 - TRBV2 TGTGCCAGCAGTGAAGTGTCAACCTACAATGAGCAGTTCTTC CASSEVSTYNEQFF
many TRBJ2-3 - TRBV7-2 TGTGCCAGCAGCTTAGAGGGCAGGGGCTCCACAGATACGCAGTATTTT CASSLEGRGSTDTQYF
few TRBJ2-3 - TRBV25-1 TGTGCCAGCAGTGAACGGCTAGTCTTCGGACTGACAGATACGCAGTATTTT CASSERLVFGLTDTQYF
- TRBJ2-2 TRBD2 TRBV10-3 TGTGCCATCATAGCGGGATTAAACGGGGAGCTGTTTTTT CAIIAGLNGELFF
- TRBJ2-1 TRBD1 TRBV20-1 TGCAGCGCTAGGCCCGACAGGGGGCGGGAGCAGTTCTTC CSARPDRGREQFF
medium-sized TRBJ2-1 - TRBV13 TGTGCCAGCAGCTTAGAGGGGGCCGCGGGGGACAATGAGCAGTTCTTC CASSLEGAAGDNEQFF
few TRBJ2-1 - TRBV5-6 TGTGCCAGCAGCTTCAATCATGGAACGGGGTTCTTC CASSFNHGTGFF
many TRBJ2-7 - TRBV27 TGTGCCAGCAGTTTTCAGGGGACCTACGAGCAGTACTTC CASSFQGTYEQYF
many TRBJ2-3 TRBD2 TRBV27 TGTGCCAGCAGTTTAGAAGCGGGAGGAACCACAGATACGCAGTATTTT CASSLEAGGTTDTQYF
- TRBJ2-5 - TRBV5-1 TGCGCCAGCAGCTCGGAGGGGAATCTCCAAGAGACCCAGTACTTC CASSSEGNLQETQYF
many TRBJ2-3 TRBD2 TRBV27 TGTGCCAGCAGTCTTAGCGGGAGAGTCACAGATACGCAGTATTTT CASSLSGRVTDTQYF
many TRBJ2-1 - TRBV11-2 TGTGCCAGCAGCTTAAGCTGGGAATGGGTGAATGAGCAGTTCTTC CASSLSWEWVNEQFF
- TRBJ2-1 TRBD2 TRBV9 TGTGCCAGCAGCGTAGGAGGCAGCGGGAGTTCCTACAATGAGCAGTTCTTC CASSVGGSGSSYNEQFF
- TRBJ1-5 TRBD1 TRBV11-2 TGTGCCAGCAGTACCGGGACAGGAAATCAGCCCCAGCATTTT CASSTGTGNQPQHF
- TRBJ2-1 TRBD2 TRBV3-1 TGTGCCAGCAGCCAAGAAGGACTAGCGGGAGGCAGGAATGAGCAGTTCTTC CASSQEGLAGGRNEQFF
many TRBJ2-7 - TRBV5-6 TGTGCCAGCAGCTTGGGTTGGACTACCGCTTACGAGCAGTACTTC CASSLGWTTAYEQYF
many TRBJ2-1 - TRBV7-9 TGTGCCAGCAGCTTAGCCGTCTATGAGCAGTTCTTC CASSLAVYEQFF
few TRBJ2-5 - TRBV25-1 TGTGCCAGCACCCTAGGGCGTCTGGAGGGAGAGACCCAGTACTTC CASTLGRLEGETQYF
- TRBJ2-3 TRBD2 TRBV3-1 TGTGCCAGCAGTAGGGATAGCGGGAGTACAGATACGCAGTATTTT CASSRDSGSTDTQYF
many TRBJ1-1 - TRBV13 TGTGCCAGCAGCATTCCAGGGGCTGAAGCTTTCTTT CASSIPGAEAFF
many TRBJ2-1 TRBD2 TRBV24-1 TGTGCCACCACTTCAGCGGGAGAGGGGGATGAGCAGTTCTTC CATTSAGEGDEQFF